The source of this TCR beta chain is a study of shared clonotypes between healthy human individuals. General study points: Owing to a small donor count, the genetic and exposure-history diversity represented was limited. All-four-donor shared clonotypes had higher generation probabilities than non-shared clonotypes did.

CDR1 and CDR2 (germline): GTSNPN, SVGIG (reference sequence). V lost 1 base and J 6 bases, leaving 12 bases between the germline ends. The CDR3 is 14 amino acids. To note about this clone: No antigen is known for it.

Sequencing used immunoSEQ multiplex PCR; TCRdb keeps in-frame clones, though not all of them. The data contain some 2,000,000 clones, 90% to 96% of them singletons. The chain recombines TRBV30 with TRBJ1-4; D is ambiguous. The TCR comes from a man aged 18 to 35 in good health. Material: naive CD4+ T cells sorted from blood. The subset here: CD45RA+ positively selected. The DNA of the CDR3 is TGTGCCTGGAGTGATCCGGGAGCCTATGAAAAACTGTTTTTT. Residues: CAWSDPGAYEKLFF.